This is a list of T cell receptor beta chains from one sample in a study of blood T cells in healthy people across ages. TCRdb re-called the 5' RACE reads with MiXCR, one entry per CDR3 protein. Of 850,000 or so distinct CDR3 sequences in the sample, under 30% are singletons; the top ten hold around a sixth. Sequenced material: blood. These receptors were taken from a woman aged 80 or older in good health. Both conserved end residues are part of each CDR3. The order of the fields is D gene, CDR3 length, clone size, V gene, J gene, CDR3 DNA, CDR3 protein. A D gene is named only where the DNA matches it firmly. Size tells how often a clone was seen (once, few, many) or the class of an expanded clone, and some rows leave it out.

>NA|13|NA|TRBV7-2|TRBJ2-3
TGTGCCAGCAGCTCGTCAGAGCCAGATACGCAGTATTTT
CASSSSEPDTQYF
>NA|13|few|TRBV7-2|TRBJ2-2
TGTGCCAGCAGCCCACGGAGCACCGGGGAGCGGTTTTTT
CASSPRSTGERFF
>NA|16|once|TRBV27|TRBJ2-7
TGTGCCAGCAGTCCGCGGGGGCGGTCAAGCTCCTACGAGCAGTACTTC
CASSPRGRSSSYEQYF
>TRBD1|16|NA|TRBV9|TRBJ2-5
TGTGCCAGCAGCGAAAAACAGGGGGCGTCATACAATGAGCAGTACTTC
CASSEKQGASYNEQYF
>NA|13|few|TRBV2|TRBJ1-5
TGTGCCAGCAGTGTGCCCAGGGCTCAGCCCCAGCATTTT
CASSVPRAQPQHF
>NA|13|NA|TRBV20-1|TRBJ2-7
TGCAGTGCCAGCGGGGACACCTCATACGAGCAGTACTTC
CSASGDTSYEQYF
>NA|14|NA|TRBV12-3/TRBV12-4|TRBJ2-3
TGCGCCAGCAGTTTCGTACCCCAGAGTGATACGCAGTATTTT
CASSFVPQSDTQYF
>NA|14|NA|TRBV9|TRBJ2-2
TGTGCCAGCAGCGGCTCCTCACGGGACGGGGAGCTGTTTTTT
CASSGSSRDGELFF
>NA|15|many|TRBV7-2|TRBJ1-2
TGTGCCAGCAGCCCAGCCACCGGGCGAACTTATGGCTACACCTTC
CASSPATGRTYGYTF
>NA|14|many|TRBV11-2|TRBJ2-5
TGTGCCAGCAGCTTATTCGCCTTGTCGGAGACCCAGTACTTC
CASSLFALSETQYF
>NA|14|NA|TRBV7-2|TRBJ1-4
TGTGCCAGCAGCCGGGAAGGGAGGAAAGAAAAACTGTTTTTT
CASSREGRKEKLFF
>TRBD2|17|NA|TRBV4-1|TRBJ2-1
TGCGCCAGCAGCCAAGAACAGCTAGCGGGAACGAGGAATGAGCAGTTCTTC
CASSQEQLAGTRNEQFF
>NA|15|many|TRBV12-3/TRBV12-4|TRBJ1-4
TGTGCCAGCAGCCCAAACCCGGCGAGGGATGAAAAACTGTTTTTT
CASSPNPARDEKLFF
>NA|12|many|TRBV2|TRBJ2-1
TGTGCCAGCAGTGAGGGGGACAATGAGCAGTTCTTC
CASSEGDNEQFF
>NA|15|NA|TRBV2|TRBJ1-5
TGTGCCAGCAGTGAAGGAGGCTCGGTTGGTCAGCCCCAGCATTTT
CASSEGGSVGQPQHF
>TRBD2|14|NA|TRBV7-8|TRBJ2-1
TGTGCCAGCAGCTTACTGAGCGGGGTTAATGAGCAGTTCTTC
CASSLLSGVNEQFF
>NA|14|many|TRBV7-7|TRBJ2-5
TGTGCCAGCAGCTTAGGCCCGGGGGCCCCTACCCAGTACTTC
CASSLGPGAPTQYF
>NA|14|NA|TRBV5-1|TRBJ2-5
TGCGCCAGCAGCTTGGACAGGGAACAAGAGACCCAGTACTTC
CASSLDREQETQYF
>TRBD1|14|many|TRBV27|TRBJ1-2
TGTGCCAGCAGTCCAGGGACAGCCGTTTATGGCTACACCTTC
CASSPGTAVYGYTF
>NA|16|few|TRBV5-6|TRBJ2-7
TGTGCCAGCAGCTTGGCCTATGCAGGGGGGTACAATGAGCAGTACTTC
CASSLAYAGGYNEQYF
>NA|15|many|TRBV21-1|TRBJ2-7
TGTGCCAGCAGCTACCCAAGCCGGGTCTCCTACGAGCAGTACTTC
CASSYPSRVSYEQYF
>NA|12|few|TRBV30|TRBJ2-5
TGTGCCTGGAGTAGCGTCCTACTGACCCAGTACTTC
CAWSSVLLTQYF
>NA|16|few|TRBV12-3/TRBV12-4|TRBJ2-3
TGTGCCAGCAGCCGACTGACCACAGGGAGCACAGATACGCAGTATTTT
CASSRLTTGSTDTQYF
>NA|14|many|TRBV5-1|TRBJ2-5
TGCGCCAGCACCTCGGGGGGCGGGGAGGAGACCCAGTACTTC
CASTSGGGEETQYF
>TRBD1|14|NA|TRBV20-1|TRBJ2-7
TGCAGTGCTCCCCCCGGGACAGGGGGCTACGAGCAGTACTTC
CSAPPGTGGYEQYF
>NA|15|NA|TRBV19|TRBJ1-4
TGTGCCAGTAGTATAACGGTTTGGGAAGGTGAAAAACTGTTTTTT
CASSITVWEGEKLFF
>NA|14|NA|TRBV7-2|TRBJ2-7
TGTGCCGGCAGCACCGGACCATCGGGGTACGAGCAGTACTTC
CAGSTGPSGYEQYF
>NA|16|few|TRBV6-5|TRBJ2-1
TGTGCCAGCAGTTACGGCGAGGGTAGCTCCTACAATGAGCAGTTCTTC
CASSYGEGSSYNEQFF
>NA|14|few|TRBV28|TRBJ1-6
TGTGCCAGCAGTTCGAGGGGGATAAATTCACCCCTCCACTTT
CASSSRGINSPLHF
>TRBD1|16|NA|TRBV4-3|TRBJ2-5
TGCGCCAGCAGCAACCGGGACAGACCACCTTACAATGAGCAGTACTTC
CASSNRDRPPYNEQYF
>NA|16|many|TRBV27|TRBJ2-3
TGTGCCAGCAGTTTATCTCACGGGGGGCTCACAGATACGCAGTATTTT
CASSLSHGGLTDTQYF
>TRBD1|14|many|TRBV6-2/TRBV6-3|TRBJ1-2
TGTGCCAGCAGCCGGACAGGGGGCGACTATGGCTACACCTTC
CASSRTGGDYGYTF
>NA|17|few|TRBV6-2/TRBV6-3|TRBJ2-4
TGTGCCAGCAGTGTTGCCCTCACACAGTCCCTAAAAAACATTCAGTACTTC
CASSVALTQSLKNIQYF
>TRBD2|19|many|TRBV4-1|TRBJ2-1
TGCGCCAGCAGCCAAGAGTTGGGTTTGGGCGGGAGCTCCTACAATGAGCAGTTCTTC
CASSQELGLGGSSYNEQFF
>NA|17|once|TRBV11-3|TRBJ2-1
TGTGCCAGCAGTCCCTCGGGCGGATGGGGCTCCTGCAATGAGCAGTTCTTC
CASSPSGGWGSCNEQFF
>NA|15|once|TRBV20-1|TRBJ1-5
TGCAGTGCAATCGGGCGATTCGACATTAATCAGCCCCAGCATTTT
CSAIGRFDINQPQHF
>NA|13|NA|TRBV12-3/TRBV12-4|TRBJ1-1
TGTGCCAGCAGTTTTCCCCCTGAGGGAAAAGCTTTCTTT
CASSFPPEGKAFF
>NA|14|many|TRBV12-3/TRBV12-4|TRBJ1-2
TGTGCCAGCAGGGCATCCGGGACAAATTATGGCTACACCTTC
CASRASGTNYGYTF
>TRBD1|14|NA|TRBV5-1|TRBJ2-1
TGCGCCAGCAGCCTAGGACAGGAGTACAATGAGCAGTTCTTC
CASSLGQEYNEQFF
>NA|15|many|TRBV28|TRBJ2-3
TGTGCCAGCAGTGAACCCTCACATGGCACAGATACGCAGTATTTT
CASSEPSHGTDTQYF
>NA|15|many|TRBV4-3|TRBJ1-4
TGCGCCAGCAGCCAAGGCCAAGCAACTAATGAAAAACTGTTTTTT
CASSQGQATNEKLFF
>NA|15|NA|TRBV27|TRBJ1-5
TGTGCCGGCAGTCGCTTGGGGGGATCCAATCAGCCCCAGCATTTT
CAGSRLGGSNQPQHF
>TRBD1|14|many|TRBV20-1|TRBJ1-5
TGCAGTGCACGACAGGGGTATGGGAATCAGCCCCAGCATTTT
CSARQGYGNQPQHF
>NA|13|many|TRBV24-1|TRBJ2-3
TGTGCCACCAGTGACCCGACTAAGGATACGCAGTATTTT
CATSDPTKDTQYF
>NA|17|many|TRBV7-2|TRBJ2-5
TGTGCCAGCAGCTTAGTGCCCCTAACGGCGGGGCAAGAGACCCAGTACTTC
CASSLVPLTAGQETQYF
>NA|17|few|TRBV30|TRBJ2-1
TGTGCCTGGAGTGTACGCCCCCTTTCTCGGTCCTACAATGAGCAGTTCTTC
CAWSVRPLSRSYNEQFF
>TRBD2|17|few|TRBV4-3|TRBJ2-2
TGCGCCAGCAGCCAAGTCGAAAGCGGGGGGAACACCGGGGAGCTGTTTTTT
CASSQVESGGNTGELFF